The TCR beta chain described here comes from a study of cytomegalovirus exposure and HLA in healthy donors. Overall study: For the roughly 400 genotyped donors, about 79% fell within the Caucasian-associated ancestry cluster.

The PCR employed 60 Vbeta primers together with 13 Jbeta primers. Assay: immunoSEQ multiplex PCR; the TCRdb copy retains only in-frame clones and omits some. The sample carries 150,000 to 190,000 clones, 82% recorded once. Findings and caveats of the study: Usually a TCR sequence was rare, but some public TCRs were found in many donors. A later examination showed that TCR association rates differed by HLA locus, with DRB1 most and HLA-C fewest.

Of note for this clone: The antigen is undetermined.

Germline assignment: CDR1 SGHKS and CDR2 YYEKEE (reference sequence). The CDR3 is 15 amino acids. V was trimmed by 0 bases and J by 6 bases, leaving 10 bases between them. Sequencing input: PBMCs. This chain uses TRBV5-5 with TRBJ1-6; perhaps TRBD1 as D (5 bases). The clonotype originates from a woman in her forties or fifties in good health and CMV-seropositive. CDR3 loop: CASSLVGVGNSPLHF. CDR3 DNA: TGTGCCAGCAGCTTGGTAGGGGTTGGTAATTCACCCCTCCACTTT.